The rows below give T cell receptor beta chains drawn from one sample of a study of blood T cell repertoires in COVID-19. Method: immunoSEQ multiplex PCR; TCRdb's copy keeps in-frame clones and lacks some. The sample has about 260,000 clones, 65% to 90% seen once. The sample consisted of peripheral blood. The origin of the receptors is a man in his thirties or forties with active or convalescent COVID-19. CDR3s include the opening cysteine and the closing phenylalanine or tryptophan. The D gene is left open where the match is weak. Not every row has a clone size; where given, it reads once, few, many or a size class.

V gene,D gene,J gene,clone size,CDR3 protein,CDR3 DNA
TRBV19,NA,TRBJ1-2,NA,CASSIDRGGNGYTF,TGTGCCAGTAGTATAGACAGGGGTGGAAATGGCTACACCTTC
TRBV3-1/TRBV3-2,NA,TRBJ1-1,NA,CASSQRGGTEAFF,TGTGCCAGCAGCCAAAGGGGGGGCACTGAAGCTTTCTTT
TRBV6-6,NA,TRBJ1-1,NA,CASVRDEAFF,TGTGCCAGCGTACGCGATGAAGCTTTCTTT
TRBV7-2,TRBD2,TRBJ2-3,few,CASSSGDTDTQYF,TGTGCCAGCAGTAGCGGGGATACAGATACGCAGTATTTT
TRBV18,NA,TRBJ1-2,NA,CASSPEGSRFYGYTF,TGTGCCAGCTCACCTGAGGGAAGTAGATTCTATGGCTACACCTTC
TRBV4-3,TRBD2,TRBJ2-1,NA,CASSQELAGGLYNEQFF,TGCGCCAGCAGCCAGGAACTAGCGGGGGGGCTCTACAATGAGCAGTTCTTC
TRBV6-5,NA,TRBJ1-2,NA,CASSYRSTASDGYTF,TGTGCCAGCAGCTACCGGTCGACAGCATCGGACGGCTACACCTTC
TRBV4-1,TRBD1,TRBJ1-1,few,CASSQGGGRVNTEAFF,TGCGCCAGCAGCCAAGGAGGGGGCAGGGTGAACACTGAAGCTTTCTTT
TRBV6-2/TRBV6-3,TRBD2,TRBJ2-1,NA,CASSYSPSGGQYNEQFF,TGTGCCAGCAGTTACTCGCCTAGCGGGGGCCAGTACAATGAGCAGTTCTTC
TRBV7-2,NA,TRBJ2-1,NA,CASTYSYNEQFF,TGTGCCAGCACCTACTCCTACAATGAGCAGTTCTTC
TRBV7-8,NA,TRBJ2-7,NA,CASSPQTGPPSHEQYF,TGTGCCAGCAGCCCGCAAACAGGGCCCCCTTCCCACGAGCAGTACTTC
TRBV14,NA,TRBJ2-3,NA,CASSQDRQSTDTQYF,TGTGCCAGCAGCCAAGACAGGCAGAGCACAGATACGCAGTATTTT
TRBV21-1,NA,TRBJ1-2,once,CASSELNYGYTF,TGTGCCAGCAGTGAACTTAACTATGGCTACACCTTC
TRBV6-2/TRBV6-3,NA,TRBJ1-5,NA,CASSYSRLITYSNQPQHF,TGTGCCAGCAGTTACTCTCGACTCATAACCTATAGCAATCAGCCCCAGCATTTT
TRBV30,TRBD1,TRBJ1-1,NA,CAGDRGNTEAFF,TGTGCCGGGGACAGGGGAAACACTGAAGCTTTCTTT
TRBV2,NA,TRBJ1-3,NA,CASSPIDGNTIYF,TGTGCCAGCAGTCCTATAGATGGAAACACCATATATTTT
TRBV10-3,NA,TRBJ1-2,NA,CAISDEQIYGYTF,TGTGCCATCAGTGATGAACAGATCTATGGCTACACCTTC
TRBV15,TRBD1,TRBJ1-4,NA,CATSWGQLNEKLFF,TGTGCCACCAGCTGGGGACAGCTTAATGAAAAACTGTTTTTT
TRBV10-3,NA,TRBJ1-1,NA,CAIKPTDRNTEAFF,TGTGCCATAAAACCCACCGACAGGAACACTGAAGCTTTCTTT
TRBV5-1,NA,TRBJ1-1,NA,CASSLVYSSDTEAFF,TGCGCCAGCAGCTTGGTCTATAGTTCGGACACTGAAGCTTTCTTT
TRBV5-1,NA,TRBJ1-1,NA,CASSLSDRTNTEAFF,TGCGCCAGCAGCTTGTCTGATAGAACGAACACTGAAGCTTTCTTT
TRBV6-1,TRBD1,TRBJ1-2,once,CASSQANYIQGAHSYTF,TGTGCCAGCAGTCAAGCCAACTATATACAGGGGGCGCATAGCTACACCTTC
TRBV9,NA,TRBJ2-2,NA,CASSVGSGGTSNTGELFF,TGTGCCAGCAGCGTAGGCTCGGGTGGTACCTCGAACACCGGGGAGCTGTTTTTT
TRBV6-5,TRBD1,TRBJ1-4,NA,CASATGATNEKLFF,TGTGCCAGCGCCACAGGGGCAACTAATGAAAAACTGTTTTTT
TRBV6-5,TRBD2,TRBJ2-1,NA,CASSRTSGGAEFF,TGTGCCAGCAGCCGGACTAGCGGGGGGGCCGAGTTCTTC
TRBV24-1,TRBD1,TRBJ2-5,NA,CATRGTGETQYF,TGTGCCACCAGAGGGACAGGTGAGACCCAGTACTTC
TRBV6-5,NA,TRBJ1-4,NA,CASSYSGANEKLFF,TGTGCCAGCAGTTACTCAGGGGCTAATGAAAAACTGTTTTTT
TRBV7-3,NA,TRBJ1-3,NA,CASSLTGAPGNTIYF,TGTGCCAGCAGCTTAACGGGGGCGCCCGGAAACACCATATATTTT
TRBV3-1/TRBV3-2,NA,TRBJ2-6,NA,CASSRGNSGANVLTF,TGTGCCAGCAGCCGGGGCAACTCTGGGGCCAACGTCCTGACTTTC
TRBV6-5,NA,TRBJ2-4,NA,CASSGIAKNIQYF,TGTGCCAGCTCGGGGATAGCCAAAAACATTCAGTACTTC
TRBV9,TRBD1,TRBJ1-4,once,CASSVGQGDEKLFF,TGTGCCAGCAGCGTCGGACAGGGCGATGAAAAACTGTTTTTT
TRBV7-8,TRBD1,TRBJ1-1,NA,CASSRASDRAGVVGWNTEAFF,TGTGCCAGCAGCCGAGCATCGGACAGGGCCGGGGTGGTTGGATGGAACACTGAAGCTTTCTTT
TRBV14,NA,TRBJ2-2,NA,CASSREVNTGELFF,TGTGCCAGCAGCCGGGAGGTGAACACCGGGGAGCTGTTTTTT
TRBV3-1/TRBV3-2,NA,TRBJ2-3,NA,CASSQVSTDFSTDTQYF,TGTGCCAGCAGCCAAGTATCGACAGACTTTAGCACAGATACGCAGTATTTT
TRBV7-2,NA,TRBJ2-2,NA,CASSLDFRSQGLLTGELFF,TGTGCCAGCAGCTTAGATTTTCGGAGTCAGGGGCTTTTGACCGGGGAGCTGTTTTTT
TRBV7-2,TRBD2,TRBJ2-1,NA,CASSLVSGGAYNEQFF,TGTGCCAGCAGCTTAGTGAGCGGGGGGGCTTACAATGAGCAGTTCTTC
TRBV5-5,NA,TRBJ2-1,once,CASSQLLYGFNEQFF,TGTGCCAGCAGCCAATTGTTATACGGTTTCAATGAGCAGTTCTTC
TRBV21-1,NA,TRBJ1-1,NA,CASSRVIGTDHTEAFF,TGTGCCAGCAGCAGGGTGATCGGGACTGACCACACTGAAGCTTTCTTT
TRBV4-2,NA,TRBJ2-2,few,CASSQEFGGPTGELFF,TGTGCCAGCAGTCAAGAGTTCGGGGGGCCCACCGGGGAGCTGTTTTTT
TRBV3-1/TRBV3-2,NA,TRBJ2-7,once,CASSPKWGTDREVGEQYF,TGTGCCAGCAGCCCCAAGTGGGGGACCGACAGGGAGGTCGGCGAGCAGTACTTC
TRBV30,NA,TRBJ2-7,NA,CAWSPRGSYEQYF,TGTGCCTGGAGCCCGCGGGGATCCTACGAGCAGTACTTC
TRBV11-2,TRBD2,TRBJ2-7,NA,CASSASGGSYEQYF,TGTGCCAGCAGCGCAAGCGGGGGGAGCTACGAGCAGTACTTC
TRBV2,NA,TRBJ1-2,NA,CASRGSSDLYGYTF,TGTGCCAGCAGAGGGAGCAGCGACCTGTATGGCTACACCTTC
TRBV30,NA,TRBJ1-5,once,CAWSASLFLGPEGNQPQHF,TGTGCCTGGAGTGCAAGCCTTTTTCTCGGCCCGGAGGGCAATCAGCCCCAGCATTTT
TRBV6-6,TRBD1,TRBJ1-1,NA,CASSLVQGMGTEAFF,TGTGCCAGCAGTTTAGTACAGGGGATGGGCACTGAAGCTTTCTTT
TRBV7-6,TRBD2,TRBJ2-2,NA,CASSLEATSGADTGELFF,TGTGCCAGCAGCTTAGAGGCGACTAGCGGGGCGGACACCGGGGAGCTGTTTTTT
TRBV19,TRBD1,TRBJ1-6,NA,CASREDRGPSPLHF,TGTGCCAGTAGGGAGGACAGGGGGCCTTCACCCCTCCACTTT
TRBV9,TRBD1,TRBJ1-1,NA,CASSPTTGGSTEAFF,TGTGCCAGCAGCCCAACGACAGGGGGGAGCACTGAAGCTTTCTTT
TRBV5-1,TRBD1,TRBJ1-5,NA,CASSYGTDQPQHF,TGCGCCAGCAGCTACGGGACAGATCAGCCCCAGCATTTT
TRBV9,TRBD1,TRBJ2-6,NA,CASSGEEQGFGANVLTF,TGTGCCAGCAGCGGAGAGGAACAGGGGTTTGGGGCCAACGTCCTGACTTTC
TRBV7-8,NA,TRBJ2-1,NA,CASSVRTPRVEQFF,TGTGCCAGCAGCGTTCGGACACCTCGGGTTGAGCAGTTCTTC
TRBV6-5,NA,TRBJ2-7,NA,CASSSREPSYEQYF,TGTGCCAGCAGTTCCCGCGAGCCTAGCTACGAGCAGTACTTC
TRBV4-1,TRBD1,TRBJ1-3,once,CASSQGGQGSSGNTIYF,TGCGCCAGCAGCCAAGGGGGACAGGGGTCTTCTGGAAACACCATATATTTT
TRBV19,NA,TRBJ1-2,NA,CASSILASSNYGYTF,TGTGCCAGTAGTATACTCGCGTCATCTAACTATGGCTACACCTTC
TRBV27,NA,TRBJ2-3,NA,CASSFQGTDTQYF,TGTGCCAGCAGTTTTCAGGGCACAGATACGCAGTATTTT
TRBV9,TRBD2,TRBJ2-2,once,CASRAGGMNTGELFF,TGTGCCAGCAGGGCGGGGGGAATGAACACCGGGGAGCTGTTTTTT
TRBV14,TRBD2,TRBJ2-1,NA,CASSQDLGLAGLNEQFF,TGTGCCAGCAGCCAAGATCTTGGGCTAGCGGGGTTGAATGAGCAGTTCTTC